The source of this T cell receptor (beta chain) is a study of T cells in Graves' hyperthyroidism and ophthalmopathy. Regions amplified from RNA transcripts were the TCR beta CDR3 regions. HTBI primers drove first-round RT-PCR of the TCR CDR3. MiXCR was run by TCRdb on the multiplex PCR reads, yielding one entry per CDR3 protein. In the table there are more than 550,000 distinct CDR3 sequences, 45% of which are singletons. The CDR3 is made up of 17 amino acids. V was trimmed by 5 bases and J by 7 bases, leaving 27 bases between them. The germline V gene has CDR1 MNHEY and CDR2 SVGAGI. The source material was peripheral blood or thyroid tissue (not recorded which). This clonotype originated in an adult man with Graves' disease, either hyperthyroidism or ophthalmopathy (not recorded which). V and J are TRBV6-5 and TRBJ2-7; possible D gene TRBD2, 6 bases. CDR3: CASSPIGAGLRVSEQYF. The CDR3 region has the DNA TGTGCCAGCAGTCCGATAGGGGCGGGACTGCGGGTCTCTGAGCAGTACTTC.